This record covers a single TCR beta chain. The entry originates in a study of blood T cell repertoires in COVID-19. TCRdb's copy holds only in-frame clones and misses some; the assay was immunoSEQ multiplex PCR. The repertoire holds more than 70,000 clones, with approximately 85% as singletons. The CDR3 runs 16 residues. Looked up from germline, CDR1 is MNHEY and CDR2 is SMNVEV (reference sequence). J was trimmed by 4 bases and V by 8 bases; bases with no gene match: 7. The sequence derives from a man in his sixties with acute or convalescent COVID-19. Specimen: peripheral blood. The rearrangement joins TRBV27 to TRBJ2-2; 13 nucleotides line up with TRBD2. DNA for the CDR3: TGTGCCAGCCGGGGGACTAGCGGGGCTCTCACCGGGGAGCTGTTTTTT. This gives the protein CASRGTSGALTGELFF.